The TCR beta chain under discussion was sequenced for a study of cytomegalovirus exposure and HLA in healthy donors. Germline-derived CDR1 and CDR2 are SEHNR and FQNEAQ (reference sequence). The CDR3 loop spans 14 amino acids. With V trimmed by 6 bases and J by 8 bases, 7 bases remained unmatched. The study ran its PCR with 60 Vbeta and 13 Jbeta primers. This table comes from immunoSEQ multiplex PCR, and its TCRdb copy is limited to in-frame clones, with some not included. The sample records about 130,000 clones, more than 65% being singletons. This chain joins TRBV7-9 and TRBJ2-1, with 10 nucleotides matching TRBD2. Sequencing was carried out using PBMCs. The receptor comes from a young man in good health and CMV-seropositive. The CDR3 loop is CASRSSGSIDEQFF. The CDR3 DNA reads TGTGCCAGCAGATCTAGCGGGAGTATCGATGAGCAGTTCTTC. Filled out from reference TRBV7-9 and TRBJ2-1, the complete variable domain reads DTGVSQNPRHKITKRGQNVTFRCDPISEHNRLYWYRQTLGQGPEFLTYFQNEAQLEKSRLLSDRFSAERPKGSFSTLEIQRTEQGDSAMYLCASRSSGSIDEQFFGPGTRLTVL.